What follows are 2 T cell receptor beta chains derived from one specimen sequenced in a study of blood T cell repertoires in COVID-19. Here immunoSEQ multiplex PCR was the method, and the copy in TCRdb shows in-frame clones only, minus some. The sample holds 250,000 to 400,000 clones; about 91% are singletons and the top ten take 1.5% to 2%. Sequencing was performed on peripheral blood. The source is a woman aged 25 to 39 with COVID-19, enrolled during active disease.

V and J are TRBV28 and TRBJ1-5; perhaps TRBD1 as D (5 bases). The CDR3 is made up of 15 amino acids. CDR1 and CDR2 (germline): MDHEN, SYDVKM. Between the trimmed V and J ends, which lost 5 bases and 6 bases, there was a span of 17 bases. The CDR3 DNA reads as TGTGCCAGCAGTCCGTATACAGGTTACGGTCAGCCCCAGCATTTT. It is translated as CASSPYTGYGQPQHF.

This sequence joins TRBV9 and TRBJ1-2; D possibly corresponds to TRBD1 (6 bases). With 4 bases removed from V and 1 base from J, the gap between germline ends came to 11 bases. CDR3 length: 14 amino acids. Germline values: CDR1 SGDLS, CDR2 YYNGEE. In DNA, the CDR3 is TGTGCCAGCAGCCCCCGAGGGGGTAACTATGGCTACACCTTC. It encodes CASSPRGGNYGYTF. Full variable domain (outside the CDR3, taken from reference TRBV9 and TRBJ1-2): DSGVTQTPKHLITATGQRVTLRCSPRSGDLSVYWYQQSLDQGLQFLIQYYNGEERAKGNILERFSAQQFPDLHSELNLSSLELGDSALYFCASSPRGGNYGYTFGSGTRLTVV.